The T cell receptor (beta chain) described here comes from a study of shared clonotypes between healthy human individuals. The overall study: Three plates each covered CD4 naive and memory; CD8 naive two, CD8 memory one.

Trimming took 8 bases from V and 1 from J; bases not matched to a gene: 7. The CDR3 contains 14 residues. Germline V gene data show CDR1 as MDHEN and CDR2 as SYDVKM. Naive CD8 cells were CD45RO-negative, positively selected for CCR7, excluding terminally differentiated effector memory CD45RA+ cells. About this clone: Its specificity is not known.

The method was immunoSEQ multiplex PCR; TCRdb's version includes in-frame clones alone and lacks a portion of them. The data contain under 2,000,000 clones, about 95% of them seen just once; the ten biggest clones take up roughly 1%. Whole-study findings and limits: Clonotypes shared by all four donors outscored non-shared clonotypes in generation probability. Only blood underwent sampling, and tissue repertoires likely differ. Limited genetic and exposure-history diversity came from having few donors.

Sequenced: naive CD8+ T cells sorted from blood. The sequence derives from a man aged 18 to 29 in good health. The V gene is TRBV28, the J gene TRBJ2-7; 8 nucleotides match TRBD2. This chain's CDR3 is CASAWAGGSYEQYF. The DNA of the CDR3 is TGTGCCAGCGCGTGGGCGGGGGGATCCTACGAGCAGTACTTC.